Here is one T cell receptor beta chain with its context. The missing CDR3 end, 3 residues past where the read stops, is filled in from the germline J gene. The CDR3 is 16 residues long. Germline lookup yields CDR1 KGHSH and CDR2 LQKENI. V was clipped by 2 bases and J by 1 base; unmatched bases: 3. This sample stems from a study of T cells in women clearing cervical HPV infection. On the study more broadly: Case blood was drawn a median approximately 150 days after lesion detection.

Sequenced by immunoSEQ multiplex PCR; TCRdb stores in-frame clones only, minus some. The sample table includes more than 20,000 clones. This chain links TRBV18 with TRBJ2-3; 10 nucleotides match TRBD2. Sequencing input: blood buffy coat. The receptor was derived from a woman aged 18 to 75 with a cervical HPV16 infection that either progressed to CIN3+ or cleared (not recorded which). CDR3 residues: CASSPSGTSGTDTQYF. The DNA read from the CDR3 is TGTGCCAGCTCACCATCCGGGACTAGCGGCACAGATACG.